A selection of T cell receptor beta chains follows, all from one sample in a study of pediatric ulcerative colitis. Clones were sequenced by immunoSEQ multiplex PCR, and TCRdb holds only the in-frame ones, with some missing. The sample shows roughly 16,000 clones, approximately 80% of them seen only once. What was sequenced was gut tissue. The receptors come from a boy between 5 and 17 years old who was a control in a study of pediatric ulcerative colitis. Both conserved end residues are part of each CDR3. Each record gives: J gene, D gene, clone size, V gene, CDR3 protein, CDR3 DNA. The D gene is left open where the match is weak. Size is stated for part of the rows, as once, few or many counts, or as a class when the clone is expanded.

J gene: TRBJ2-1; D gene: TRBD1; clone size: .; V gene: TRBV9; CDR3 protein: CASSSGTGVIEQFF; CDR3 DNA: TGTGCCAGCAGCTCCGGGACAGGGGTCATTGAGCAGTTCTTC
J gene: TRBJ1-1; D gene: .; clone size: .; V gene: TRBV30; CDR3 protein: CAWSVDGSTEAFF; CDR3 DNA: TGTGCCTGGAGTGTAGACGGTTCCACTGAAGCTTTCTTT
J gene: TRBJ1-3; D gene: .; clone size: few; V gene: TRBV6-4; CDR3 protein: CASSAFDADSGNTIYF; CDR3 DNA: TGTGCCAGCAGTGCCTTCGACGCAGACTCTGGAAACACCATATATTTT
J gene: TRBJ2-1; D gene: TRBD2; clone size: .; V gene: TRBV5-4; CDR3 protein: CASSLKLAGNNEQFF; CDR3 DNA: TGTGCCAGCAGCTTGAAACTAGCGGGGAACAATGAGCAGTTCTTC
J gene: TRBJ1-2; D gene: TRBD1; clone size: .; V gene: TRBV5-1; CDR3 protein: CASSAGGSYGYTF; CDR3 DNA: TGCGCCAGCAGCGCAGGGGGGTCCTATGGCTACACCTTC
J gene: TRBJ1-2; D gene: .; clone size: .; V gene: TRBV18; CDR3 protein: CASSPVVGKRQSVSF; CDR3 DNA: TGTGCCAGCTCACCAGTGGTAGGGAAAAGACAGTCGGTCTCCTTC
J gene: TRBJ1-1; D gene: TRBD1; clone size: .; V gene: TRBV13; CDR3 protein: CASSSRQGGYTEAFF; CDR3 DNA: TGTGCCAGCAGCTCCCGACAGGGAGGGTACACTGAAGCTTTCTTT
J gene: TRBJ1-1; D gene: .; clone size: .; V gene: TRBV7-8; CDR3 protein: CASSLGLGARVTEAFF; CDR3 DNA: TGTGCCAGCAGCTTAGGGTTGGGGGCTCGCGTCACTGAAGCTTTCTTT
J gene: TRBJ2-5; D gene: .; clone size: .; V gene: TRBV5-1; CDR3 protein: CASSRRDSGQETQYF; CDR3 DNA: TGCGCCAGCAGCCGCCGGGACTCCGGACAAGAGACCCAGTACTTC
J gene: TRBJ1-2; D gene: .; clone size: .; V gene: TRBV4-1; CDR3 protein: CASSQGSWGGYTF; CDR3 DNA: TGCGCCAGCAGCCAAGGGTCTTGGGGTGGCTACACCTTC
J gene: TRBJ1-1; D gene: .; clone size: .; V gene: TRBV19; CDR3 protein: CASNRRNTEAFF; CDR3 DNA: TGTGCCAGTAACCGCCGGAACACTGAAGCTTTCTTT
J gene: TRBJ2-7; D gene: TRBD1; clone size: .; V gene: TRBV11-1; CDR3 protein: CASSLGQGTAGSYEQYF; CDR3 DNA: TGTGCCAGCAGCTTAGGGCAGGGGACAGCCGGCTCCTACGAGCAGTACTTC
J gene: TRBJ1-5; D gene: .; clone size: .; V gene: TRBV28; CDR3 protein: CASKVGGGNQPQHF; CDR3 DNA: TGTGCCAGCAAGGTGGGGGGGGGCAATCAGCCCCAGCATTTT